This section outlines one T cell receptor (beta chain) sequence together with its context. The antigen remains unidentified. This entry comes from a study of OX40 agonist ivuxolimab in advanced cancers. Study-level background: Six ivuxolimab dose levels, 0.01 to 10 mg/kg, were given intravenously every 2 weeks. Points from the study as a whole: Averaging showed that CD8+ T cells had more expanded clones than CD4+ did.

Trimming removed 3 bases at V and 3 bases at J, with 21 bases between. The germline V gene has CDR1 SGDLS and CDR2 YYNGEE. CDR3 size: 18 residues. Libraries were prepared by immunoSEQ multiplex PCR; TCRdb keeps only in-frame clonotypes and omits some of them. The table records under 50,000 clones, about 90% of them present only once. Specimen: CD4+ or CD8+ T cells sorted from blood, collected in a trial of the OX40 agonist ivuxolimab. The receptor comes from an adult with an advanced solid tumor such as melanoma, head and neck, liver or kidney cancer. The V call is TRBV9, the J call TRBJ1-4; D is unclear. Here the CDR3 reads CASSDPRADPEPNEKLFF. The CDR3 DNA is TGTGCCAGCAGCGACCCTCGGGCGGATCCAGAACCTAATGAAAAACTGTTTTTT.